Below, 2 T cell receptor beta chains from the same sample are listed, as sequenced in a study of blood T cell repertoires in COVID-19. Some clones are missing from TCRdb's copy, which holds only in-frame ones; the method was immunoSEQ multiplex PCR. The sample lists about 100,000 clones, 88% occurring once. The sequencing sample was made of peripheral blood. The receptors stem from a human donor in a cohort sampled during active COVID-19.

This clone appeared once. The chain employs TRBV5-1 and TRBJ2-1; 7 positions match TRBD2. From germline, CDR1 is SGHRS and CDR2 YFSETQ. This CDR3 region has 14 residues. The junction had 5 bases not matched to a gene; V was cut back by 1 base and J by 7 bases. The CDR3 coding sequence is TGCGCCAGCAGCTTGAATCTAGCGGCAAATGAGCAGTTCTTC. Its protein is CASSLNLAANEQFF.

The chain is built from TRBV4-3 and TRBJ1-6, with 7 nucleotides matching TRBD1. In germline, CDR1 is LGHNA, CDR2 YSLEER. The CDR3 extends over 16 amino acids. V lost 4 bases and J lost 6; bases outside the gene matches: 9. In DNA form, the CDR3 reads TGCGCCAGCAGCCTCCAGACAGGGTTCTTTAATTCACCCCTCCACTTT. Protein sequence: CASSLQTGFFNSPLHF.